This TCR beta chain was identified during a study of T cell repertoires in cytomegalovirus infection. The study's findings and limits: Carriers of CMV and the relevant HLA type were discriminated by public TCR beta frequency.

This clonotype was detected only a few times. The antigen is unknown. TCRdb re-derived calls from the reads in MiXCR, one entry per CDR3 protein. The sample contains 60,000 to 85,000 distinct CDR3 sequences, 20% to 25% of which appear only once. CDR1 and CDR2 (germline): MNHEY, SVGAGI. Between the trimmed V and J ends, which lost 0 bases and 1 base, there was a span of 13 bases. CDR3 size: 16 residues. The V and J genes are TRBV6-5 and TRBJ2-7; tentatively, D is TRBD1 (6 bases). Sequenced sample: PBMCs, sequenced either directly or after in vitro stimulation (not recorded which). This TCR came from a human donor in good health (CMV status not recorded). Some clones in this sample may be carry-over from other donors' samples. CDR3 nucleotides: TGTGCCAGCAGTTACTCGATAGCCAGGGGATCCTACGAGCAGTACTTC. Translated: CASSYSIARGSYEQYF.